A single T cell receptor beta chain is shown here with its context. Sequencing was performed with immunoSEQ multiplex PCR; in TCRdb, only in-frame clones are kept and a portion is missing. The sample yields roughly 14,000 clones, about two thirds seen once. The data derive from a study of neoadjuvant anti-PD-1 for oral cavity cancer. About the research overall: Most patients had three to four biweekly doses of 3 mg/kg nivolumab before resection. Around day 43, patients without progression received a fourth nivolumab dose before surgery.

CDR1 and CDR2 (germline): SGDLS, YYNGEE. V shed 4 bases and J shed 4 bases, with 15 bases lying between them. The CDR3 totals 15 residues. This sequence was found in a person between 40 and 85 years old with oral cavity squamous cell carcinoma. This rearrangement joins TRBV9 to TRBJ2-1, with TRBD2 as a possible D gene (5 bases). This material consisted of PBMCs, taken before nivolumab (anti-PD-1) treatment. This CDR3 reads CASSLEASPYNEQFF. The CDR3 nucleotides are TGTGCCAGCAGCCTAGAGGCTAGCCCGTACAATGAGCAGTTCTTC.